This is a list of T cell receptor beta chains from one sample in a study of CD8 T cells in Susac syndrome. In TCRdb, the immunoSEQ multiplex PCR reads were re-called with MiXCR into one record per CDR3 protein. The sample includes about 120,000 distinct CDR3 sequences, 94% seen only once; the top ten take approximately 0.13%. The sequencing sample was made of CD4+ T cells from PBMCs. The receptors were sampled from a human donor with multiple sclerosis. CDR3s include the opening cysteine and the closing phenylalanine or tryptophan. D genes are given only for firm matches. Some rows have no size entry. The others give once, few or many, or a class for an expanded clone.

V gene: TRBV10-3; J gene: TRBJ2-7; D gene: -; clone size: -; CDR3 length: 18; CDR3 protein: CAISEWSQGRASSYEQYF; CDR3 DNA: TGTGCCATCAGTGAATGGTCGCAGGGGAGAGCATCGTCCTACGAGCAGTACTTC
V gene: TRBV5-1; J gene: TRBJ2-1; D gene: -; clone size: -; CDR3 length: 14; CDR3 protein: CASSLEAGLGEQFF; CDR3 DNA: TGCGCCAGCAGCTTGGAGGCAGGGCTTGGGGAGCAGTTCTTC
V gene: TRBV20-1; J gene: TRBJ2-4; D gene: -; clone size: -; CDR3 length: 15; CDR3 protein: CSAGPGQLAKNIQYF; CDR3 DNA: TGCAGTGCTGGCCCCGGCCAACTAGCCAAAAACATTCAGTACTTC
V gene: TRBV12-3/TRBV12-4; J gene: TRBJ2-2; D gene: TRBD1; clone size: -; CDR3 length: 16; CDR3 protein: CASSLGLQGAGGELFF; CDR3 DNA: TGTGCCAGCAGCTTGGGTCTACAGGGGGCAGGCGGGGAGCTGTTTTTT
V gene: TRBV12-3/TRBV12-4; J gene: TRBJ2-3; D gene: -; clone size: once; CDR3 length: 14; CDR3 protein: CASSFRQSTDTQYF; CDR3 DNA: TGTGCCAGCAGTTTTAGGCAGAGCACAGATACGCAGTATTTT
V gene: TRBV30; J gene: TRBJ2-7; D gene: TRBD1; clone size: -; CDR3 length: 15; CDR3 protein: CASQGGQAAEYEQYF; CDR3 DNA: TGTGCCTCTCAGGGCGGACAGGCGGCGGAGTACGAGCAGTACTTC
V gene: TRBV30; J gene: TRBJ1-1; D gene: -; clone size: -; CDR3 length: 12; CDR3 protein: CAWRKGGTEAFF; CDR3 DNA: TGTGCCTGGAGAAAGGGGGGTACTGAAGCTTTCTTT
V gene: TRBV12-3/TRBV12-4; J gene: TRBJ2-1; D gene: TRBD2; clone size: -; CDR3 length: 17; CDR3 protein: CASSQRLTSGKYNEQFF; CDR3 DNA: TGTGCCAGCAGTCAACGTCTGACTAGCGGGAAGTACAATGAGCAGTTCTTC
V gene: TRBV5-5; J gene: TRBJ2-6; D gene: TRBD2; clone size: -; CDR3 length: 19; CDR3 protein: CASSFRVAGGSSGANVLTF; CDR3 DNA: TGTGCCAGCAGCTTTCGGGTTGCGGGGGGATCCTCTGGGGCCAACGTCCTGACTTTC
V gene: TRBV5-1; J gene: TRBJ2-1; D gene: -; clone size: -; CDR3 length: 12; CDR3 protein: CASRALYNEQFF; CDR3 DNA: TGCGCCAGCCGGGCACTCTACAATGAGCAGTTCTTC
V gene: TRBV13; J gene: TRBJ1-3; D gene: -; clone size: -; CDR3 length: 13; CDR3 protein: CASHTGRGNTIYF; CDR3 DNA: TGTGCCAGCCACACAGGGCGCGGAAACACCATATATTTT